Sequencing of this T cell receptor beta chain was carried out in a study of CD8 T cells in ankylosing spondylitis (TCRdb year 2017). Notes on the research overall: To find TCR variants linked to disease, the study profiled T cell receptor beta repertoires in ankylosing spondylitis patients and healthy donors. The full study cohort comprised 25 ankylosing spondylitis patients and around 100 healthy donors. Peripheral blood samples were taken, and synovial fluid was additionally collected from ankylosing spondylitis patients.

The sequencer listed for this sample is Illumina HiSeq 2500. TCR beta libraries were prepared by quantitative 5'-RACE with molecular barcodes. From the authors' description of their analysis: A new computational method based on a probabilistic model of VDJ rearrangement was used to identify disease-linked TCR variants. TCRdb reanalyzed the raw reads on its own, using fastp at Q25 for trimming and MiXCR for clone calling, and kept in-frame beta chains. Each entry merges the rows of one CDR3 protein and shows their most common DNA and genes. The V and J calls shown here were made by TCRdb, not taken from the authors' results. This sample comprises 250,000 to 300,000 distinct CDR3 sequences, over 15% of them detected only once. Roughly 7.3% of the sample lies in the top ten. V sheds 1 base and J sheds 8 bases, leaving 5 bases between their ends. CDR1 and CDR2 (LGHNT, FRNRAP) derive from the germline V gene. The CDR3 sequence holds 11 residues, the cysteine and phenylalanine included. Only the CDR3 part of the read is kept: 33 bases, read in frame from the first base.

Results and caveats for the whole study, not just this receptor: Significant enrichment of the disease-linked clones was reported in matched synovial fluid samples from ankylosing spondylitis patients. The disease-linked clones had a CD8+ phenotype and were found at relatively low frequencies in peripheral blood. A TCR beta motif made up of several highly homologous amino acid variants appeared to be characteristic of blood from ankylosing spondylitis patients. Some of the motif variants had been reported before in the synovial fluid and blood of reactive arthritis patients, a finding that suggests common disease-initiation mechanisms.

With respect to this clonotype: Its antigen has not been determined. Base qualities are not recorded, but no much larger clone differs from it by a single base.

The receptor was isolated from a male donor with ankylosing spondylitis or in good health (not recorded which). The chain couples TRBV12-5 to TRBJ1-1, with no reliable assignment of the D segment. Sample: blood, either unsorted or a sorted T cell fraction (not recorded which). In nucleotides, the sequence is TGTGCTAGTGGTTTGGCGGGGGAAGCTTTCTTT. The resulting protein is CASGLAGEAFF.